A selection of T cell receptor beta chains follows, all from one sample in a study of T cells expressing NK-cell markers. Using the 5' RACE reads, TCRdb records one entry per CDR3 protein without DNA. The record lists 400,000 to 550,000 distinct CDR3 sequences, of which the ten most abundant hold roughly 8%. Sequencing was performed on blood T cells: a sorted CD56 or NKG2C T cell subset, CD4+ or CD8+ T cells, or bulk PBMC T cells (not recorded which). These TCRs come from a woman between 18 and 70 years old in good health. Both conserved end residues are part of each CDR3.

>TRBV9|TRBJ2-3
CASSNGLAGRGDTQYF
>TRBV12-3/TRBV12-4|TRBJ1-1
CASSFARALNTEAFF
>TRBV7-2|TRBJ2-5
CASRLGGVLQETQYF
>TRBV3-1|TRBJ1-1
CASTHGPMNTEAFF
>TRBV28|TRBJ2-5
CASSLVPRVDETQYF
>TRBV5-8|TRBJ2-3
CASSAFRTGGRDTQYF
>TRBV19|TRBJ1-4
CASSGLGQLFF
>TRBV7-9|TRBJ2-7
CASSLLAGQPYEQYF
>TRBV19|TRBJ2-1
CASSIISGKASDEQFF
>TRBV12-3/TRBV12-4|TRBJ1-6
CASSLGGRGSPLHF
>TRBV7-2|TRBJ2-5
CASSLERDLGTQYF
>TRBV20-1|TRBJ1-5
CSAGEGAGNQPQHF
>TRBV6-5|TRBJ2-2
CASSYSGGNHAGELFF
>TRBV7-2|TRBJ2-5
CASSLLGWTARAQYF
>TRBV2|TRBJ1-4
CASSAGESEKLFF
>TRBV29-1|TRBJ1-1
CSVEGGQGNTEAFF
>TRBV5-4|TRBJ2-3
CASSLAGGLASTDTQYF
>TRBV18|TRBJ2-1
CASSSPLVEQFF
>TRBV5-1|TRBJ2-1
CASSLDRANNEQFF
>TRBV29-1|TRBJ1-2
CSVALEGARGYTF
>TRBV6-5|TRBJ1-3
CASSYSRVGSSGNTIYF
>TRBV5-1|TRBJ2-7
CASSLSPGQGAYEQYF
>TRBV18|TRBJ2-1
CASSPRRPGLAGANEQFF
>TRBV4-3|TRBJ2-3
CASSHKPGQRGDTQYF
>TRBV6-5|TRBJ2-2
CASSYSTAGVTGELFF
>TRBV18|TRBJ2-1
CASSPLPGGLDSYNEQFF
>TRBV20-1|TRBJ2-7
CSARFGYEQYF
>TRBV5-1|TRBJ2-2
CASSPAGGSANTGELFF
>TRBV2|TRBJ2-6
CASSAGRSGANVLTF
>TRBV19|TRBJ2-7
CASSRSSGALGEQYF
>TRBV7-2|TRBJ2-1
CASSWQGVGEQFF
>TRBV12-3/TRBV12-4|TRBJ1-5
CASSLTGLNQPQHF
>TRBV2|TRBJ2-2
CASSEVEGRTGELFF
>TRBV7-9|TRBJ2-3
CASSSKGVGDTQYF
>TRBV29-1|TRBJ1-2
CSTSSFSYGYTF
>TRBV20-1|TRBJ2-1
CSARDRLARVNEQFF
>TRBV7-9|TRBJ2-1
CASSSPPGGRSDNEQFF
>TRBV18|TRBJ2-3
CASSPRSRPADTQYF
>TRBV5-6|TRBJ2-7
CASRLRNSYEQYF
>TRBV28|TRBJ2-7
CASSLAGRDYEQYF
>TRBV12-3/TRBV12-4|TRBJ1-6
CASSFTGPGNSPLHF
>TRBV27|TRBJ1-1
CASSLSTTPMGLLTAFF
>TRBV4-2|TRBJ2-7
CASSPGWIGFEQYF
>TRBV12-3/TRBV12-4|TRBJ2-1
CASSLPTIPRNEQFF
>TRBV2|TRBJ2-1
CASSRVLEQFF
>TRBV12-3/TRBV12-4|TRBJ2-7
CASSSPGRAYEQYF
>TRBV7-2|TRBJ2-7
CASSQGLWYEQYF
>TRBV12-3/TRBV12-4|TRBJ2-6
CASRLTTGGANVLTF
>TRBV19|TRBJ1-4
CASGRGEKLFF
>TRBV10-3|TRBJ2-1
CAISEGLYNEQFF
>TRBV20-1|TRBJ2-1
CSASRGGAVTNEQFF
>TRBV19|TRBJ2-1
CASSVSDTYNEQFF
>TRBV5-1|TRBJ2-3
CASSFTTGTSGPLGDTQYF
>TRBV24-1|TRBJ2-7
CATSDQGTSGEQYF
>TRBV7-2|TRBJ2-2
CASSLSGQATTGELFF
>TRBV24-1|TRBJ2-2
CATSDHLDRGPSDTGELFF
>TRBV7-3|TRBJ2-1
CASSLGQVYNEQFF